This T cell receptor beta chain emerged from a study of blood T cell repertoires in COVID-19. With 4 bases removed from V and 1 base from J, the gap between germline ends came to 12 bases. Germline CDR1 SGHRS, CDR2 YFSETQ. The CDR3 is 14 residues long. Per the original methods: Estimation of nucleated cell counts relied on the amplification of reference gene primers. Assay: immunoSEQ multiplex PCR; the TCRdb copy retains only in-frame clones and omits some. The DNA gave D and trimming, while V, J and clone size come from that table. The data hold roughly 65,000 clones, with 86% observed a single time. This clone showed up just a few times.

The source is a woman aged 55-70 years with acute or convalescent COVID-19. The sample taken for sequencing was peripheral blood. The chain recombines TRBV5-1 with TRBJ2-7; D possibly corresponds to TRBD2 (5 bases). The CDR3 DNA reads TGCGCCAGCAGCCCTAGCTACGGGTCCTACGAGCAGTACTTC. It codes for CASSPSYGSYEQYF.